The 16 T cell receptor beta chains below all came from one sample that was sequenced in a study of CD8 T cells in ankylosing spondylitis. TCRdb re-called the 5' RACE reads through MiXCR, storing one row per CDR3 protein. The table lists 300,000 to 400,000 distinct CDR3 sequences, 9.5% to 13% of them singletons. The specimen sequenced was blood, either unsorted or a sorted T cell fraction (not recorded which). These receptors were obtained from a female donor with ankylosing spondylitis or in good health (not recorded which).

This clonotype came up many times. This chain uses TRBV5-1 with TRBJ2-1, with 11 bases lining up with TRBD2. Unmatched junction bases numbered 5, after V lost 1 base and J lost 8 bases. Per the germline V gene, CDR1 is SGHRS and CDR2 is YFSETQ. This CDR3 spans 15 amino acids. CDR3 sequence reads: CASSLLLAGDYEQFF. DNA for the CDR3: TGCGCCAGCAGCTTGTTACTAGCGGGAGACTATGAGCAGTTCTTC.

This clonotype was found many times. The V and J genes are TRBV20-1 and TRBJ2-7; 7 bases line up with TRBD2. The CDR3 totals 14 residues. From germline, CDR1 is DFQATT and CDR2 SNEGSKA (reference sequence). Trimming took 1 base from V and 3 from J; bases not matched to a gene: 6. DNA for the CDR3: TGCAGTGCTAGAGTAGGCGGGAGTGTCTACGAGCAGTACTTC. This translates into CSARVGGSVYEQYF.

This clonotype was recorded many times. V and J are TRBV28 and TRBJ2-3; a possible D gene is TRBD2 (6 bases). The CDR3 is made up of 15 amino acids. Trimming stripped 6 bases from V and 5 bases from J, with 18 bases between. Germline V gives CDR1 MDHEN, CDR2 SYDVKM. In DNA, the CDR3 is TGTGCCAGCAGCTTGTTCCGGGAGAGAGGAGATACGCAGTATTTT. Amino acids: CASSLFRERGDTQYF.

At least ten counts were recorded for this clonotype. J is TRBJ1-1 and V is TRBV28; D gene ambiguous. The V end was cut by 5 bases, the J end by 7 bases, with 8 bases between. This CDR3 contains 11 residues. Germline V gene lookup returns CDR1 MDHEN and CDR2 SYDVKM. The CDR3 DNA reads TGTGCCAGCAGTGACCCAAGTGAAGCTTTCTTT. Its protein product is CASSDPSEAFF.

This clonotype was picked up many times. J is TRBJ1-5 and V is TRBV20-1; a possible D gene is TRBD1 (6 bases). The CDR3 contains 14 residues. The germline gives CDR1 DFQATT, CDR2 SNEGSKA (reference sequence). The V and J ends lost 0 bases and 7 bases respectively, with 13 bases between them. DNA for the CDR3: TGCAGTGCTAGAGAGGGGGGGCCCAGGCAGCCCCAGCATTTT. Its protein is CSAREGGPRQPQHF.

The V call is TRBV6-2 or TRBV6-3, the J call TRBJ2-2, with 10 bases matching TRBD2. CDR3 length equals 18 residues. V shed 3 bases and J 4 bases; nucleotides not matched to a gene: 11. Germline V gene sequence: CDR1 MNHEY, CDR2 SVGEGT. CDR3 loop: CASSYILAGVIGTGELFF. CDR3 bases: TGTGCCAGCAGTTATATCCTAGCGGGAGTTATTGGCACCGGGGAGCTGTTTTTT.

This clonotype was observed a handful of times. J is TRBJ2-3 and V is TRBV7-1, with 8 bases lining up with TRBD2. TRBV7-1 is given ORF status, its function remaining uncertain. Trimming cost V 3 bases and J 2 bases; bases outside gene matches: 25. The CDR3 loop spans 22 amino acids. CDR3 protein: CASSSPSGSGSYQALFTDTQYF. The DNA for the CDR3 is TGTGCCAGCAGCTCCCCCAGTGGAAGCGGGAGTTATCAGGCCCTATTCACAGATACGCAGTATTTT.

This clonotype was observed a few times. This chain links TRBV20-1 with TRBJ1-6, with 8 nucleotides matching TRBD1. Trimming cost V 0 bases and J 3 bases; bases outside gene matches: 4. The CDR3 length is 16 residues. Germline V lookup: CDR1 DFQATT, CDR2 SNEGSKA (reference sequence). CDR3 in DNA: TGCAGTGCTAGAGATCGAGGACAGGGCTATAATTCACCCCTCCACTTT. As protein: CSARDRGQGYNSPLHF.

The CDR3 sequence: CASGNPTGGDQPQHF. The CDR3 DNA sequence: TGTGCCAGCGGGAACCCGACAGGGGGAGATCAGCCCCAGCATTTT. The chain employs TRBV12-3 or TRBV12-4 and TRBJ1-5, with 9 bases that match TRBD1. The CDR3 is 15 amino acids. The ends lost 8 bases at V and 5 bases at J; junction bases unmatched: 10.

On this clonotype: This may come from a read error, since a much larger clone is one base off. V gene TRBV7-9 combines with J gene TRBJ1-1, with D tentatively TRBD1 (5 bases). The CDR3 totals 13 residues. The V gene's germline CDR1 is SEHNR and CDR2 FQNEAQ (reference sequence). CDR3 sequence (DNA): TGTGCCAGCACCTCTCAGGGTATCGCTGAAGCTCTCTTT. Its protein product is CASTSQGIAEALF. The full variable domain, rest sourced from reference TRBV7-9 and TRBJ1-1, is DTGVSQNPRHKITKRGQNVTFRCDPISEHNRLYWYRQTLGQGPEFLTYFQNEAQLEKSRLLSDRFSAERPKGSFSTLEIQRTEQGDSAMYLCASTSQGIAEALFGQGTRLTVV.

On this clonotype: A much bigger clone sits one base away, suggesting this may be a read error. The CDR3 DNA reads as TGCTGTGCTTTAAGGCGGGACCGGACTTCCACAGATACGCAGTATTTT. This codes for CCALRRDRTSTDTQYF. The rearrangement uses TRBV20-1 and TRBJ2-3, with D perhaps matching TRBD2 (6 bases). The CDR3 runs to 16 residues. Germline CDR1 is DFQATT and CDR2 is SNEGSKA (reference sequence).

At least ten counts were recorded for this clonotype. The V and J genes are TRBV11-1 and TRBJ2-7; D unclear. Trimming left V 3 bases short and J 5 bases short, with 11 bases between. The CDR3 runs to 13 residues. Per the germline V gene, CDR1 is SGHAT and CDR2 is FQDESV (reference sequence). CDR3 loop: CASSFTTSDEQYF. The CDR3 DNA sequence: TGTGCCAGCAGCTTTACGACGTCGGACGAGCAGTACTTC.

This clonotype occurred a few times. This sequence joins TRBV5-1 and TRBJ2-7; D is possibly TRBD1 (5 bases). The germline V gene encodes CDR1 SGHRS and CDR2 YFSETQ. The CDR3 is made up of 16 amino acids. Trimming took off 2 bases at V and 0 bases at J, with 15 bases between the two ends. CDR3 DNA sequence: TGCGCCAGCAGCTTTTTAGGCGGACAAAGCTCCTACGAGCAGTACTTC. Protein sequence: CASSFLGGQSSYEQYF. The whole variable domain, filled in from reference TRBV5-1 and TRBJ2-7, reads KAGVTQTPRYLIKTRGQQVTLSCSPISGHRSVSWYQQTPGQGLQFLFEYFSETQRNKGNFPGRFSGRQFSNSRSEMNVSTLELGDSALYLCASSFLGGQSSYEQYFGPGTRLTVT.

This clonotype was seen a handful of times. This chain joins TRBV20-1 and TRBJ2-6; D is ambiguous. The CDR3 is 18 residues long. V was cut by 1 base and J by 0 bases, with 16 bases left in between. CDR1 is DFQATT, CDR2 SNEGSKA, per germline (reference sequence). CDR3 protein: CSARVNSGPISGANVLTF. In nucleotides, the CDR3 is TGCAGTGCTAGAGTTAACTCGGGCCCTATCTCTGGGGCCAACGTCCTGACTTTC.

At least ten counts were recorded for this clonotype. The CDR3 here is CASSWSDRGGTEAFF. In nucleotides, the CDR3 is TGTGCCAGCAGTTGGTCGGACAGGGGGGGCACTGAAGCTTTCTTT. The chain combines TRBV6-5 with TRBJ1-1; 10 bases agree with TRBD1. V lost 4 bases to trimming and J lost 4 bases; unmatched junction nucleotides: 6. The CDR3 runs to 15 residues. Looked up from germline, CDR1 is MNHEY and CDR2 is SVGAGI.

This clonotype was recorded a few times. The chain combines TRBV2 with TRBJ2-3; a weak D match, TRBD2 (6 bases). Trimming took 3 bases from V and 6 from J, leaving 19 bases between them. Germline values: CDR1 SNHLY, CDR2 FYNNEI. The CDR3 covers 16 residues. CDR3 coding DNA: TGTGCCAGCAGTGATGGGGGGATTGGACCCCGGGATACGCAGTATTTT. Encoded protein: CASSDGGIGPRDTQYF.